The TCR beta chain under discussion was sequenced for a study of CD8+ T cells in alopecia areata. Isolated RNA was reverse transcribed into cDNA used as the sequencing template. TCRdb's table, derived via immunoSEQ multiplex PCR, lists solely in-frame clones and lacks some. The sample shows about 99,000 clones, approximately 90% of them seen only once. Study-wide points: Scalp sequencing also captures normal skin's resident alphabeta T cells.

This clone came up once. Its cognate antigen is unknown. The CDR3 loop spans 14 amino acids. Germline CDR1 is MGHRA and CDR2 is YSYEKL. The treatment is: oral pan-JAK inhibitor, 5-10 mg twice daily. This sample comprised CD8+ T cells sorted from blood, obtained at approximately week 34, from a patient treated with tofacitinib. This receptor was taken from a human donor with alopecia areata. The rearrangement uses TRBV4-1 and TRBJ2-5; D uncertain. Judging by the DNA end, TRBJ2-7 fits better; the J call may be wrong. CDR3 protein: CASSPDKAPGEQYF. CDR3 DNA: TGCGCCAGCAGCCCCGATAAGGCCCCAGGCGAGCAGTACTTC.